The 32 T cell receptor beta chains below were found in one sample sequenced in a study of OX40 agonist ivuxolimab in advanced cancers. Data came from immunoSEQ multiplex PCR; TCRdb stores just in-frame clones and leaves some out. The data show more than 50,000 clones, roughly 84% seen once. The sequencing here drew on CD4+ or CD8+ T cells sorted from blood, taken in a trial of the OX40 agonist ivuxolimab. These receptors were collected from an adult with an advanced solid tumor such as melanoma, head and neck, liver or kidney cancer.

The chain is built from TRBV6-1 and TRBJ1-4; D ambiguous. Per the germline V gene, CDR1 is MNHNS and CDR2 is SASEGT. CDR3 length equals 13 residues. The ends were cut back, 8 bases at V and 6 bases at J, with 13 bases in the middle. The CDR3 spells CASGPRRDEKLFF. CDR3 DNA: TGTGCCAGCGGCCCCCGCCGGGATGAAAAACTGTTTTTT.

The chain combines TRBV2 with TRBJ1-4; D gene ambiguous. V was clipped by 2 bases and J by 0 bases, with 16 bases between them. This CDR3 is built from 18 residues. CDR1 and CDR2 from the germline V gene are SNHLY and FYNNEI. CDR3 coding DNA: TGTGCCAGCAGTGAATTTCTGGGTCTCAGCGCAACTAATGAAAAACTGTTTTTT. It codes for CASSEFLGLSATNEKLFF.

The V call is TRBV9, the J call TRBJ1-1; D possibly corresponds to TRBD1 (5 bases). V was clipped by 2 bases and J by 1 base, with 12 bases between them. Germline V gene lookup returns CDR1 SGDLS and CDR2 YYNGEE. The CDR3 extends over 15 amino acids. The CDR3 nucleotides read TGTGCCAGCAGCGTGATCAGCCAGGGGAACACTGAAGCTTTCTTT. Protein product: CASSVISQGNTEAFF.

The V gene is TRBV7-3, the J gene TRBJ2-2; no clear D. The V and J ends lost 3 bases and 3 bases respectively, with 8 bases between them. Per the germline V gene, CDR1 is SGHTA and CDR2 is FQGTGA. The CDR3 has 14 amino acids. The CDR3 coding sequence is TGTGCCAGCAGCTTCAGTAGAGACACCGGGGAGCTGTTTTTT. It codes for CASSFSRDTGELFF.

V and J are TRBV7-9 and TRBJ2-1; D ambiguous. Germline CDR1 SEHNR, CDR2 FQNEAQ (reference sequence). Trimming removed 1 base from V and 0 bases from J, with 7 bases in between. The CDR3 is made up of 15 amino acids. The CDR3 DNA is TGTGCCAGCAGCTTAGGTGCTAGCTCCTACAATGAGCAGTTCTTC. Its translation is CASSLGASSYNEQFF.

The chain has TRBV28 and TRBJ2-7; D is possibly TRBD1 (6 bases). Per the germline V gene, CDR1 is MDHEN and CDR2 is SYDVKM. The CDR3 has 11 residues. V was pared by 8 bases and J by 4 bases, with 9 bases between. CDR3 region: CASSRGYEQYF. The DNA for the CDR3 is TGTGCCAGCTCCAGGGGATACGAGCAGTACTTC.

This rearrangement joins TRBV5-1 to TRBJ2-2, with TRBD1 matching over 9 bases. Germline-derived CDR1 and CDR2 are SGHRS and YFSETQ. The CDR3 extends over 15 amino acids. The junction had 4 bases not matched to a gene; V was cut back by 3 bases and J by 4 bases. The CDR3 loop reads CASSSTGGTTGELFF. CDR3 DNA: TGCGCCAGCAGCTCGACAGGGGGTACCACCGGGGAGCTGTTTTTT.

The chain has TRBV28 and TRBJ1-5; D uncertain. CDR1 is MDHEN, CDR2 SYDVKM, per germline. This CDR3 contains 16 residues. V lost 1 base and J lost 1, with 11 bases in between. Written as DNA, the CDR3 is TGTGCCAGCAGTTTATTAGGCAGTTACAGCAATCAGCCCCAGCATTTT. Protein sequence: CASSLLGSYSNQPQHF.

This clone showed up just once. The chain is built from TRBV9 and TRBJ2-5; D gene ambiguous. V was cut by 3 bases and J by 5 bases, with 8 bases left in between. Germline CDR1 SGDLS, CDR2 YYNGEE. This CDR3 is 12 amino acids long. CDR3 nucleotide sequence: TGTGCCAGCAGCGCCCCGCGGGAGACCCAGTACTTC. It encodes CASSAPRETQYF.

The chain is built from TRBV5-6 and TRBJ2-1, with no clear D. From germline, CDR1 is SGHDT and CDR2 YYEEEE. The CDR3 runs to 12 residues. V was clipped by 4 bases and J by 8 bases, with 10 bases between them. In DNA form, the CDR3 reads TGTGCCAGCAGCATTAAGTGGGATGAGCAGTTCTTC. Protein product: CASSIKWDEQFF.

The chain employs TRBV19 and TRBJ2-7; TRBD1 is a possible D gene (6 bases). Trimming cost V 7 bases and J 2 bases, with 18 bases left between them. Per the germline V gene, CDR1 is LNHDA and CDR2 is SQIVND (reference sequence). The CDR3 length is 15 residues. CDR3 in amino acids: CASTQQGLLPYEQYF. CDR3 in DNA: TGTGCCAGTACCCAACAGGGCCTCTTACCCTACGAGCAGTACTTC.

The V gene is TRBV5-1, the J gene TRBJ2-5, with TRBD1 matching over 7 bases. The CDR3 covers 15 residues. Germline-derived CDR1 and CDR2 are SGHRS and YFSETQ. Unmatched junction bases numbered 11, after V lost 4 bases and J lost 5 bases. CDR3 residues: CASSTTGAQVETQYF. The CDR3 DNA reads TGCGCCAGCAGCACCACAGGGGCCCAGGTGGAGACCCAGTACTTC.

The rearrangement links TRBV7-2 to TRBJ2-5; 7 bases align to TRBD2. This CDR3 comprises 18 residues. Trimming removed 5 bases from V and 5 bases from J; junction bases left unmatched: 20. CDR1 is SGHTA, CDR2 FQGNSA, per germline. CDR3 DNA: TGTGCCAGCAGCCCGCAAACGGGGGGTAAGGGGTGGATGGAGACCCAGTACTTC. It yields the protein CASSPQTGGKGWMETQYF.

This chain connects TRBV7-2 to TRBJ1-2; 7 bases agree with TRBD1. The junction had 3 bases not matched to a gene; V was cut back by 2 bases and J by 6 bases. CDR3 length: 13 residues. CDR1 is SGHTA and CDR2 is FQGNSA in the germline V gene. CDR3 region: CASSLKQGNGYTF. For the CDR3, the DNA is TGTGCCAGCAGCTTAAAACAGGGGAATGGCTACACCTTC.

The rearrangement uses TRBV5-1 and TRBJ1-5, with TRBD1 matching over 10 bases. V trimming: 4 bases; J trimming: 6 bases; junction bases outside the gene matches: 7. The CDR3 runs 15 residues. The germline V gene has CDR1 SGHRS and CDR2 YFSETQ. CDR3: CASSHRDRGIQPQHF. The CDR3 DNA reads TGCGCCAGCAGCCACCGGGACAGGGGAATTCAGCCCCAGCATTTT.

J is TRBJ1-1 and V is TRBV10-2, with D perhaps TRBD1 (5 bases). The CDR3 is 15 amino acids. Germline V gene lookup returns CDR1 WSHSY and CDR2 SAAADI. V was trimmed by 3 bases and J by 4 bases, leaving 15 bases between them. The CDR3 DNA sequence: TGCGCCAGCAGTGACCCCCGAGGGGAGGGCACTGAAGCTTTCTTT. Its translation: CASSDPRGEGTEAFF.

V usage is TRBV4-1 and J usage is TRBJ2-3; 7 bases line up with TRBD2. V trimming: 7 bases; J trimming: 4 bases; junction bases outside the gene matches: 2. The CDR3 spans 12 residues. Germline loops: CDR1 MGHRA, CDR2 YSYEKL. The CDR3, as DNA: TGCGCCAGCACGGGGGGATCAGATACGCAGTATTTT. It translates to CASTGGSDTQYF.

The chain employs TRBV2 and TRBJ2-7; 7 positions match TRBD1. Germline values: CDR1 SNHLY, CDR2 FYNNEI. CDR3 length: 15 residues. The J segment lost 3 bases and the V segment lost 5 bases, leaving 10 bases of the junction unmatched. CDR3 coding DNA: TGTGCCAGCAGTTGGACAGAGCAGGGGGTCTACGAGCAGTACTTC. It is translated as CASSWTEQGVYEQYF.

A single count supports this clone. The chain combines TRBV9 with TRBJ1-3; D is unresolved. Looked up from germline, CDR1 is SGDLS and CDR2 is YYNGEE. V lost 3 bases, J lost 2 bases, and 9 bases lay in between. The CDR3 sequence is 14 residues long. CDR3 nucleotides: TGTGCCAGCAGCGGAGAGTTCGCTGGAAACACCATATATTTT. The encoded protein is CASSGEFAGNTIYF. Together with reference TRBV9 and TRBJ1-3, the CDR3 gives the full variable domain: DSGVTQTPKHLITATGQRVTLRCSPRSGDLSVYWYQQSLDQGLQFLIQYYNGEERAKGNILERFSAQQFPDLHSELNLSSLELGDSALYFCASSGEFAGNTIYFGEGSWLTVV.

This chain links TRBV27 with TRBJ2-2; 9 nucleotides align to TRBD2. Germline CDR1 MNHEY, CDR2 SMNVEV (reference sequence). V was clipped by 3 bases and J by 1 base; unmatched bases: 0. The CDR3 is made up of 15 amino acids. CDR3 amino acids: CASSFSGRNTGELFF. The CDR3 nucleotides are TGTGCCAGCAGTTTTAGCGGGAGGAACACCGGGGAGCTGTTTTTT.

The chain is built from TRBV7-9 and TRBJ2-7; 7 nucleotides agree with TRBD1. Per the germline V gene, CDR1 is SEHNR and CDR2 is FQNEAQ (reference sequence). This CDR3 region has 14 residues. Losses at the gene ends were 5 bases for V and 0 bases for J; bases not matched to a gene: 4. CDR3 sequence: CASSPWDSSYEQYF. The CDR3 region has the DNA TGTGCCAGCAGCCCCTGGGACAGCTCCTACGAGCAGTACTTC.

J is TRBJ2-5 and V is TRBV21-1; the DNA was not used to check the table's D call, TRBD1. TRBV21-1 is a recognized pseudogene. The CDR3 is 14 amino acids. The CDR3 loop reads CASSPRTGGETQYF. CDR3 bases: TGTGCCAGCAGCCCCCGGACAGGGGGAGAGACCCAGTACTTC.

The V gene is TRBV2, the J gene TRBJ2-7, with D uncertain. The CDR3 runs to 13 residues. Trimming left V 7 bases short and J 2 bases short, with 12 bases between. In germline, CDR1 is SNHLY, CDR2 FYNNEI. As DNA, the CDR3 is TGTGCCAGCACCCCGGTGGCCCCCTACGAGCAGTACTTC. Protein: CASTPVAPYEQYF. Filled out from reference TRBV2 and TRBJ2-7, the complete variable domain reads EPEVTQTPSHQVTQMGQEVILRCVPISNHLYFYWYRQILGQKVEFLVSFYNNEISEKSEIFDDQFSVERPDGSNFTLKIRSTKLEDSAMYFCASTPVAPYEQYFGPGTRLTVT.

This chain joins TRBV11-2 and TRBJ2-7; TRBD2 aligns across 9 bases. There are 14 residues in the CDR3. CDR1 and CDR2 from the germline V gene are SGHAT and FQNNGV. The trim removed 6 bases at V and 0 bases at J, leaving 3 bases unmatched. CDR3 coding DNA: TGTGCCAGCAGTCGTAGCGGGAGCTCCTACGAGCAGTACTTC. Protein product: CASSRSGSSYEQYF.

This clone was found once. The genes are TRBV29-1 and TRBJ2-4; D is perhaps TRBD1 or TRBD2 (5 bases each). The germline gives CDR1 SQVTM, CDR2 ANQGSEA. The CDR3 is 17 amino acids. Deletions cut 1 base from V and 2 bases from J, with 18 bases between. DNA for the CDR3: TGCAGCGTTGAAGGGGGTCGCAGGGACGGCACCAAAAACATTCAGTACTTC. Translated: CSVEGGRRDGTKNIQYF.

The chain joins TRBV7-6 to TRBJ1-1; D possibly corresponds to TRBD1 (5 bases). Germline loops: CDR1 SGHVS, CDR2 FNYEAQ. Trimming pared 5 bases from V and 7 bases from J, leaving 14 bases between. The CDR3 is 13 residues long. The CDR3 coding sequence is TGTGCCAGCAGCCTGAACGTGGGGGGTGAAGCTTTCTTT. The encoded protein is CASSLNVGGEAFF.

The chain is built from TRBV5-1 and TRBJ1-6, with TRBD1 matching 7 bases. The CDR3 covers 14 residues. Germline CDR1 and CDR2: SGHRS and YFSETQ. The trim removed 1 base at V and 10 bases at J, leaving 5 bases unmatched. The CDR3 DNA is TGCGCCAGCAGCTTGCGACAGGGTGAATCACCCCTCCACTTT. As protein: CASSLRQGESPLHF.

The CDR3 DNA sequence: TGTGCCAGCAGCTTCCAAATGGGGGGGGGCAATCAGCCCCAGCATTTT. This translates into CASSFQMGGGNQPQHF. The chain combines TRBV5-6 with TRBJ1-5, with D maybe TRBD1 (5 bases). CDR1 and CDR2 (germline): SGHDT, YYEEEE. V was trimmed by 2 bases and J by 2 bases, leaving 14 bases between them. This CDR3 spans 16 amino acids.

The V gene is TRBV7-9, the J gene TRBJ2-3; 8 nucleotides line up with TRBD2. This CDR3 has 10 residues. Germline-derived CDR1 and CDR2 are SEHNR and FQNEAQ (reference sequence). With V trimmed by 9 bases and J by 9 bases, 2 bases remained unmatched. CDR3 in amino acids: CASSGMTQYF. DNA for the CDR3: TGTGCCAGTAGCGGGATGACGCAGTATTTT.

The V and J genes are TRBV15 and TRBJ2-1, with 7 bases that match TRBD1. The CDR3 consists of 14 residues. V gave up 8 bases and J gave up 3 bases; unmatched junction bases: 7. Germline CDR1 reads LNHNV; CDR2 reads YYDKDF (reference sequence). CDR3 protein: CATSPRTGYNEQFF. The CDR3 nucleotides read TGTGCCACCTCACCCAGGACAGGCTACAATGAGCAGTTCTTC.

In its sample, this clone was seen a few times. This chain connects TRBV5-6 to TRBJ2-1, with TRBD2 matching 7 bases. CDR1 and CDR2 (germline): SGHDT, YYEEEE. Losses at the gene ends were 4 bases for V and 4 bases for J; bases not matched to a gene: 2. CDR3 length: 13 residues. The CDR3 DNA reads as TGTGCCAGCAGCGGGGGGGAATACAATGAGCAGTTCTTC. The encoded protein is CASSGGEYNEQFF.

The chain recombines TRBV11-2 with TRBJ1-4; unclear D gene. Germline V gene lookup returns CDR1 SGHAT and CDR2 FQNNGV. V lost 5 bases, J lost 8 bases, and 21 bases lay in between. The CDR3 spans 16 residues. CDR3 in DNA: TGTGCCAGCAGCCTAAACCCCAGCTTAGGGAGCGAAAAACTGTTTTTT. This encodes CASSLNPSLGSEKLFF.